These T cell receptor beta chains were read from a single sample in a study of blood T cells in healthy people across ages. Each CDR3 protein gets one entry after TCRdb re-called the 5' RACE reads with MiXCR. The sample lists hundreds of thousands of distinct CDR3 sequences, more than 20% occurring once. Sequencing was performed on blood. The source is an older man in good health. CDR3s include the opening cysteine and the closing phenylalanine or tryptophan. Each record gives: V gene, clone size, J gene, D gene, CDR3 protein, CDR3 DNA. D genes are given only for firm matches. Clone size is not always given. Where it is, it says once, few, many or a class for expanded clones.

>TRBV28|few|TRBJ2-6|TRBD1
CASSGDRAISGSGANVLTF
TGTGCCAGCAGTGGAGACAGGGCTATATCAGGCTCTGGGGCCAACGTCCTGACTTTC
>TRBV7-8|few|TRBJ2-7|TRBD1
CASSQGQESYEQYF
TGTGCCAGCAGCCAAGGACAGGAATCCTACGAGCAGTACTTC
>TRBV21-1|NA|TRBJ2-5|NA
CASSKAFRRRTYQETQYF
TGTGCCAGCAGCAAAGCCTTCAGGCGGAGAACGTACCAAGAGACCCAGTACTTC
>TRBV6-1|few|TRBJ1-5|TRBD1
CASSSRDRAHF
TGTGCCAGCAGTTCTCGGGACAGGGCGCATTTT
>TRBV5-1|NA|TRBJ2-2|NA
CASSLVGGSGNTGELFF
TGCGCCAGCAGCTTGGTAGGGGGTAGCGGAAACACCGGGGAGCTGTTTTTT
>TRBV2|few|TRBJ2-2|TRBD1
CASSRDRADTGELFF
TGTGCCAGCAGTCGGGACAGGGCGGACACCGGGGAGCTGTTTTTT
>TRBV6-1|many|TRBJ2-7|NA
CASTGTVYEQYF
TGTGCCAGCACAGGTACAGTCTACGAGCAGTACTTC
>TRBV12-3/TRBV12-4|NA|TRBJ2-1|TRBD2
CASSFGSGRSNEQFF
TGTGCCAGCAGTTTCGGTAGCGGGAGGTCGAATGAGCAGTTCTTC
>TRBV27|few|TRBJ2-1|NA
CASRTASAGYNEQFF
TGTGCCAGCAGAACCGCCTCAGCTGGCTATAATGAGCAGTTCTTC
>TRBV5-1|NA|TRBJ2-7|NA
CASSLLASDYEQYF
TGCGCCAGCAGCTTGTTGGCTAGCGACTACGAGCAGTACTTC
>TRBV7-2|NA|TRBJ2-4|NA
CASSLDRNIQYF
TGTGCCAGCAGCTTAGACAGGAACATTCAGTACTTC
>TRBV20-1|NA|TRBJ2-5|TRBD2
CSAPQREGFLGTQYF
TGCAGTGCCCCACAGCGGGAGGGATTTTTAGGGACCCAGTACTTC
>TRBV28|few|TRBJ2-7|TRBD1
CASSTQTGSYEQYF
TGTGCCAGCAGCACACAGACAGGGTCCTACGAGCAGTACTTC
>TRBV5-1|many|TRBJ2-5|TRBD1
CASSLNRGQETQYF
TGCGCCAGCAGCTTGAACAGGGGGCAAGAGACCCAGTACTTC
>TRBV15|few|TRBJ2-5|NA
CATSRLGQETQYF
TGTGCCACCAGCAGACTAGGTCAAGAGACCCAGTACTTC
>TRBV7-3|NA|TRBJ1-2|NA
CASSLNGEGYTF
TGTGCCAGCAGCTTAAATGGAGAGGGCTACACCTTC
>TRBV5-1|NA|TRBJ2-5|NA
CASSLPTDQPQETQYF
TGCGCCAGCAGCTTGCCGACAGACCAACCTCAAGAGACCCAGTACTTC
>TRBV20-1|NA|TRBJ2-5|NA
CSAKWRGRETQYF
TGCAGTGCTAAGTGGAGGGGTCGGGAGACCCAGTACTTC
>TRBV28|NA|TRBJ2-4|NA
CASSFPQIAKNIQYF
TGTGCCAGCAGTTTCCCCCAGATAGCCAAAAACATTCAGTACTTC
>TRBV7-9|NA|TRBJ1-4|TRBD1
CASSPHRGNEKLFF
TGTGCCAGCAGCCCTCACAGGGGTAATGAAAAACTGTTTTTT
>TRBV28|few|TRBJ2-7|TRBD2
CASSPGGSGRANEQYF
TGTGCCAGCAGTCCCGGGGGTAGCGGGAGGGCCAACGAGCAGTACTTC
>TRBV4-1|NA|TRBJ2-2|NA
CASSQVLLAGELFF
TGCGCCAGCAGCCAAGTTCTTCTAGCCGGGGAGCTGTTTTTT
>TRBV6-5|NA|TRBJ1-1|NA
CASSYLDGEAFF
TGTGCCAGCAGTTACCTGGACGGAGAAGCTTTCTTT
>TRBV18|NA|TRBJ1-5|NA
CASSPTDNQPQHF
TGTGCCAGCTCACCGACAGACAATCAGCCCCAGCATTTT
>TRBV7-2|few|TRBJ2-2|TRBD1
CASSLAGGFYPGELFF
TGTGCCAGCAGCTTAGCAGGGGGCTTTTATCCCGGGGAGCTGTTTTTT
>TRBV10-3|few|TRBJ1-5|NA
CAISVGGPNQPQHF
TGTGCCATCAGTGTGGGGGGACCTAATCAGCCCCAGCATTTT
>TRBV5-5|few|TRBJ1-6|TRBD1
CASSLMEARGYSPLHF
TGTGCCAGCAGCCTCATGGAAGCCAGGGGGTATTCACCCCTCCACTTT
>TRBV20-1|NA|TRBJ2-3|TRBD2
CSAGIGTSGSDTQYF
TGCAGTGCTGGTATAGGGACTAGCGGGAGTGATACGCAGTATTTT
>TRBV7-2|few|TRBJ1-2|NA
CASTTPGPYGYTF
TGTGCCAGCACCACGCCCGGTCCCTATGGCTACACCTTC
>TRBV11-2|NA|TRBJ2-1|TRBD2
CASSSRLAGGLEQFF
TGTGCCAGCAGCTCTCGACTAGCGGGAGGGCTTGAGCAGTTCTTC
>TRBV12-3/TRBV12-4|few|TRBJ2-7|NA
CASSSPPPYEQYF
TGTGCCAGCAGTTCCCCCCCGCCCTACGAGCAGTACTTC
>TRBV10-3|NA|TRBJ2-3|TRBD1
CAISGIGTGISDTQYF
TGTGCCATCAGTGGGATCGGGACAGGGATTTCAGATACGCAGTATTTT
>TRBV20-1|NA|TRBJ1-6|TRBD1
CSARGNQGDSPLHF
TGCAGTGCTAGAGGGAATCAGGGGGATTCACCCCTCCACTTT
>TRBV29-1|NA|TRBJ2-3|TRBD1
CSVVRDRDTDTQYF
TGCAGCGTTGTGAGGGACAGGGACACAGATACGCAGTATTTT
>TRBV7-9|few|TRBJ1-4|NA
CASSPRTETGNEKLFF
TGTGCCAGCAGCCCCCGAACCGAGACAGGAAATGAAAAACTGTTTTTT
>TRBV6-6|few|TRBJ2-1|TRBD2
CASSYSTAGDYNEQFF
TGTGCCAGCAGTTACTCGACAGCGGGAGACTACAATGAGCAGTTCTTC
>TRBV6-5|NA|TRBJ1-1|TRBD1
CASSPLRTGPSEAFF
TGTGCCAGCAGCCCACTTAGGACAGGGCCCTCTGAAGCTTTCTTT
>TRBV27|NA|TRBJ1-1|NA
CASRGGKTLNTEAFF
TGTGCCAGCAGAGGTGGGAAAACCTTGAACACTGAAGCTTTCTTT
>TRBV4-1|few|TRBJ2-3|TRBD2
CASSQDGGSRLAGITDTQYF
TGCGCCAGCAGCCAAGATGGGGGGTCGAGACTAGCGGGGATCACAGATACGCAGTATTTT
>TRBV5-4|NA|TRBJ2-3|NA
CASSLSPVSTDTQYF
TGTGCCAGCAGCTTGTCCCCTGTTAGCACAGATACGCAGTATTTT
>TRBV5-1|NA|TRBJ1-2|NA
CASSAYQTYGYTF
TGCGCCAGCAGCGCCTACCAAACCTATGGCTACACCTTC
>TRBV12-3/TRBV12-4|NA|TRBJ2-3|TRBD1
CASNNWGQEDTQYF
TGTGCCAGCAACAATTGGGGACAGGAAGATACGCAGTATTTT
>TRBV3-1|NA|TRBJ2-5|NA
CASSQRGGEATQYF
TGTGCCAGCAGCCAAAGAGGGGGAGAGGCGACCCAGTACTTC
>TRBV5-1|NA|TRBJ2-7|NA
CASSPSALGREQYF
TGCGCCAGCAGCCCGAGTGCACTCGGGAGAGAGCAGTACTTC